This TCR beta chain was identified in a study of Graves' ophthalmopathy and Graves' hyperthyroidism. Study-level results: The authors also found most expanded thyroid clonotypes above 0.001 frequency in blood.

Germline V CDR1 and CDR2: SEHNR, FQNEAQ (reference sequence). The CDR3 extends over 14 amino acids. Other autoimmune diseases, uncontrolled infections, pregnancy or lactation ruled patients out of participation. Amplification targeted the TCR beta CDR3 regions, with RNA transcripts as the source material. RT-PCR with HTBI primers came first, then second-round multiplex PCR. Each CDR3 protein is one row after TCRdb ran MiXCR on the multiplex PCR reads. The sample lists about 600,000 distinct CDR3 sequences; under 45% were seen once. A note on this clonotype: What it binds is unknown.

The sample taken for sequencing was peripheral blood or thyroid tissue (not recorded which). The receptor comes from an adult man with Graves' hyperthyroidism. The chain combines TRBV7-9 with TRBJ2-7; 7 bases align to TRBD1. The closer fit of TRBJ2-1 to the DNA end suggests the J call may be wrong. The CDR3 region is CASSPTGSYNEQFF. For the CDR3, the DNA is TGTGCCAGCAGCCCGACAGGGTCCTACAATGAGCAGTTCTTC.